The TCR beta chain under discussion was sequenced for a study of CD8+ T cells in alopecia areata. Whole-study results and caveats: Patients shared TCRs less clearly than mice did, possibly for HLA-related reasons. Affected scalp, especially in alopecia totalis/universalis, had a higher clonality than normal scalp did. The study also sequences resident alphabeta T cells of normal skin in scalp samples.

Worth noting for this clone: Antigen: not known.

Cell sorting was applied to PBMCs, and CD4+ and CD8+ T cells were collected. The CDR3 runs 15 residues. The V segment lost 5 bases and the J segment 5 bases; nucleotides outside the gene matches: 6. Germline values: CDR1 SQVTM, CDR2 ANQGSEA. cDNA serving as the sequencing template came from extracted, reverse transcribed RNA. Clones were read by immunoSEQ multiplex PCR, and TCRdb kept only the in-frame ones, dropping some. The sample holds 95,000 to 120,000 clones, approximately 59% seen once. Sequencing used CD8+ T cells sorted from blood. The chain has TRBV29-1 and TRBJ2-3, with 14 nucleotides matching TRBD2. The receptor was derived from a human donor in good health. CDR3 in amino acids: CSVPGTSGGGDTQYF. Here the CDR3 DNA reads TGCAGCGTTCCCGGGACTAGCGGGGGCGGAGATACGCAGTATTTT.